In this sample, the clone carrying this T cell receptor (beta chain) turned up many times. The data are from a study of human T cells and chemical hapten exposure. The sample's time point: pre-sensitization, week 0. Indicated treatment: therapeutic diphenylcyclopropenone sensitization with weekly scalp DPC. MiXCR, applied by TCRdb to the RACE reads, yields one record per CDR3 protein. The table records about 120,000 distinct CDR3 sequences, less than 15% of them present only once. This TCR was recovered from a woman aged 18-30 years with alopecia areata. Some clones in this sample may be carry-over from other donors' samples. Sample: whole blood, taken in connection with sensitization to the hapten diphenylcyclopropenone (DPC).

In nucleotides, the CDR3 is TGCGCCAGCAGCCAAGATCGGGGAAATCAGCCCCAGCATTTT. Encoded protein: CASSQDRGNQPQHF. V usage is TRBV4-3 and J usage is TRBJ1-5; D is uncertain. There are 14 residues in the CDR3. The germline V gene encodes CDR1 LGHNA and CDR2 YSLEER. V was clipped by 0 bases and J by 4 bases, with 7 bases between them.